This TCR beta chain was captured by sequencing in a study of T-cell memory formation after mild COVID-19. Study-wide background: The two donors had largely donor-specific TCR clusters. Study-wide results and limits: Contracting clones, day 15 to 85, had balanced CD4/CD8, and later expanders favored CD4+.

TCRdb reprocessed the 5' RACE reads with MiXCR, giving one entry per CDR3 protein. The sample records 450,000 to 650,000 distinct CDR3 sequences, around 20% being singletons. This clonotype was found once. Its matching antigen is unknown. The sequence was obtained from an adult woman who had mild COVID-19 (a few samples of this study predate the infection). Cell type and time point are not known. The sample comprised PBMCs or a T cell subset sorted from them (not recorded which).

CDR3 nucleotides: TGTGCCAGCAGCTTGGGGGCGGGAGGTCACTACAATGAGCAGTTCTTC. Translated: CASSLGAGGHYNEQFF. The chain links TRBV5-4 to TRBJ2-1; 8 bases map to TRBD2. CDR3 length: 16 residues. Germline lookup yields CDR1 SGHNT and CDR2 YYREEE (reference sequence). J gave up 3 bases and V 0 bases, and 5 bases lay outside the gene matches. The full variable domain, with the rest looked up from reference TRBV5-4 and TRBJ2-1, is ETGVTQSPTHLIKTRGQQVTLRCSSQSGHNTVSWYQQALGQGPQFIFQYYREEENGRGNFPPRFSGLQFPNYSSELNVNALELDDSALYLCASSLGAGGHYNEQFFGPGTRLTVL.